These 31 T cell receptor beta chains came from one sample sequenced in a study of cytomegalovirus exposure and HLA in healthy donors. Assay used: immunoSEQ multiplex PCR; TCRdb lists only in-frame clones, some missing. The table has over 85,000 clones, approximately 89% seen once. Material for sequencing was PBMCs. All receptors derive from a woman aged 18-29 years in good health and CMV-seronegative.

V usage is TRBV19 and J usage is TRBJ2-1; 9 bases match TRBD1. The CDR3 runs 14 residues. J was trimmed by 2 bases and V by 7 bases; bases with no gene match: 3. Germline V CDR1 and CDR2: LNHDA, SQIVND (reference sequence). The CDR3 here is CASTRDRAYNEQFF. The CDR3 DNA follows: TGTGCCAGTACCCGGGACAGGGCCTACAATGAGCAGTTCTTC.

This chain uses TRBV4-3 with TRBJ2-1, with TRBD2 matching over 7 bases. Unmatched junction bases numbered 13, after V lost 0 bases and J lost 5 bases. CDR3 size: 18 residues. From germline, CDR1 is LGHNA and CDR2 YSLEER. The CDR3 here is CASSQDPSPGRGDNEQFF. CDR3 DNA sequence: TGCGCCAGCAGCCAAGATCCTAGCCCGGGGAGGGGCGACAATGAGCAGTTCTTC.

CDR3 residues: CASSLGLRAVVAKYEQYF. CDR3 nucleotides: TGTGCCAGCAGCTTAGGTCTGAGGGCCGTAGTTGCCAAATACGAGCAGTACTTC. V is TRBV7-8 and J is TRBJ2-7; D might be TRBD2 (5 bases). The length of the CDR3 is 18 residues. Looked up from germline, CDR1 is SGHVS and CDR2 is FQNEAQ. The V and J ends lost 1 base and 4 bases respectively, with 23 bases between them.

This chain links TRBV2 with TRBJ1-5, with D uncertain. The CDR3 has 13 residues. The germline V gene has CDR1 SNHLY and CDR2 FYNNEI. Trimming cost V 6 bases and J 4 bases, with 10 bases left between them. The CDR3 is CASSPDGNQPQHF. CDR3 sequence (DNA): TGTGCCAGCAGCCCCGACGGGAATCAGCCCCAGCATTTT.

This chain connects TRBV7-9 to TRBJ1-2; D might be TRBD1 (5 bases). V was shortened by 5 bases and J by 5 bases, with 21 bases between the two germline ends. CDR1 and CDR2 from the germline V gene are SEHNR and FQNEAQ (reference sequence). This CDR3 is 16 amino acids long. CDR3 DNA: TGTGCCAGCAGCCAATATCCAGGGAACCCTGATTATGGCTACACCTTC. Translating it yields CASSQYPGNPDYGYTF.

The CDR3 is CASREGFTFYGYTF. The DNA for the CDR3 is TGTGCCAGCAGGGAGGGTTTTACTTTCTATGGCTACACCTTC. The rearrangement uses TRBV6-1 and TRBJ1-2; D is unclear. Per germline, CDR1 MNHNS and CDR2 SASEGT. The length of the CDR3 is 14 residues. V dropped 6 bases and J dropped 4 bases, with 15 bases sitting between them.

This clone occurred once. J is TRBJ2-7 and V is TRBV18; no definite D call. Trimming left V 4 bases short and J 2 bases short, with 15 bases between. The CDR3 totals 15 residues. The germline gives CDR1 KGHSH, CDR2 LQKENI. The CDR3 loop reads CASSQPGPPTYEQYF. The CDR3 DNA follows: TGTGCCAGCTCACAACCGGGCCCGCCCACCTACGAGCAGTACTTC.

In this sample, this clone turned up once. The gene calls are TRBV19 and TRBJ1-5, with D unresolved. V lost 3 bases to trimming and J lost 1 base, with 4 bases between them. The CDR3 totals 13 residues. Germline CDR1 reads LNHDA; CDR2 reads SQIVND (reference sequence). Written as DNA, the CDR3 is TGTGCCAGTAGTATTGAGAGCAATCAGCCCCAGCATTTT. This translates into CASSIESNQPQHF.

The table lists this clone with a few counts. The chain uses TRBV6-4 and TRBJ2-2; maybe TRBD2 (6 bases). In germline, CDR1 is MRHNA, CDR2 SNTAGT. Deletions cut 0 bases from V and 1 base from J, with 9 bases between. CDR3 length: 16 amino acids. CDR3 DNA sequence: TGTGCCAGCAGTGACTCGGTAGCGGTGAACACCGGGGAGCTGTTTTTT. Translation: CASSDSVAVNTGELFF.

V and J are TRBV28 and TRBJ1-3; D is ambiguous. V lost 8 bases and J 4 bases, leaving 15 bases between the germline ends. The germline gives CDR1 MDHEN, CDR2 SYDVKM. The length of the CDR3 is 14 residues. This chain's CDR3 is CASASLLRGNTIYF. CDR3 DNA sequence: TGTGCCAGCGCATCCCTCCTCAGAGGAAACACCATATATTTT.

The J gene is TRBJ1-1, the V gene TRBV30; no firm D call. Germline V lookup: CDR1 GTSNPN, CDR2 SVGIG (reference sequence). The CDR3 contains 11 residues. The V and J ends lost 6 bases and 5 bases respectively, with 10 bases between them. The DNA of the CDR3 is TGTGCCTGTCAAGAGTTGACTGAAGCTTTCTTT. Its translation is CACQELTEAFF.

CDR3 region: CAWSVGSNYGYTF. For the CDR3, the DNA is TGTGCCTGGAGTGTCGGGTCTAACTATGGCTACACCTTC. The chain joins TRBV30 to TRBJ1-2; no clear D gene. CDR1 and CDR2 (germline): GTSNPN, SVGIG (reference sequence). Trimming took off 0 bases at V and 0 bases at J, with 5 bases between the two ends. This CDR3 spans 13 amino acids.

This clone was observed once. The chain couples TRBV27 to TRBJ1-1; the D gene is possibly TRBD1 (5 bases). This CDR3 spans 16 amino acids. CDR1 is MNHEY and CDR2 is SMNVEV in the germline V gene (reference sequence). V lost 4 bases, J lost 5 bases, and 20 bases lay in between. CDR3 sequence reads: CASSSLGPLGGTEAFF. In DNA, the CDR3 is TGTGCCAGCAGTTCCCTCGGGCCGTTGGGGGGAACTGAAGCTTTCTTT.

V is TRBV14 and J is TRBJ1-2, with 12 bases lining up with TRBD1. The CDR3 spans 15 residues. Germline CDR1 SGHDN, CDR2 FVKESK. After removal of 3 bases from V and 4 bases from J, the junction contained 3 bases not matched to a gene. The CDR3 DNA follows: TGTGCCAGCAGCCAGGGGGACAGGGGGCCCTATGGCTACACCTTC. The encoded protein is CASSQGDRGPYGYTF.

This chain joins TRBV18 and TRBJ2-7; 7 nucleotides match TRBD2. CDR1 is KGHSH, CDR2 LQKENI, per germline. CDR3 size: 15 residues. V lost 5 bases, J lost 6 bases, and 13 bases stayed unmatched. CDR3 residues: CASSIDLAVGREQYF. The DNA of the CDR3 is TGTGCCAGCTCAATTGACCTAGCGGTGGGGCGCGAGCAGTACTTC.

This clone was seen once. The chain uses TRBV4-3 and TRBJ2-4, with 7 bases aligning to TRBD1. Germline V lookup: CDR1 LGHNA, CDR2 YSLEER. The length of the CDR3 is 12 residues. J lost 12 bases, V lost 1 base, and 3 bases had no gene match. The CDR3 protein is CASSQGTGPQYF. The CDR3 coding sequence is TGCGCCAGCAGCCAAGGGACAGGACCTCAGTACTTC.

The chain couples TRBV30 to TRBJ2-5, with 11 bases aligning to TRBD2. Germline trimming cut 3 bases from V and 1 base from J; bases unmatched to any gene: 4. Germline CDR1 GTSNPN, CDR2 SVGIG (reference sequence). This CDR3 is built from 15 residues. The CDR3 DNA reads TGTGCCTGGAGGGTGACTAGCGGGATCCAAGAGACCCAGTACTTC. It translates to CAWRVTSGIQETQYF.

The chain uses TRBV9 and TRBJ2-5; 8 positions match TRBD2. Unmatched junction bases numbered 5, after V lost 2 bases and J lost 2 bases. CDR3 length: 15 amino acids. Germline-derived CDR1 and CDR2 are SGDLS and YYNGEE. The chain's CDR3 is CASSVGLGEQETQYF. CDR3 DNA: TGTGCCAGCAGCGTGGGACTAGGCGAACAAGAGACCCAGTACTTC.

The genes are TRBV1 and TRBJ1-3. TRBV1 is designated a pseudogene. This CDR3 has 17 residues. The DNA for the CDR3 is TGCACCAGCAGCCAAGGCGGGAGTGACAACTCTGGAAACACCATATATTTT. It translates to CTSSQGGSDNSGNTIYF.

V gene TRBV7-2 combines with J gene TRBJ2-2; D gene unclear. The CDR3 has 15 residues. V lost 3 bases and J 5 bases, leaving 13 bases between the germline ends. CDR1 is SGHTA, CDR2 FQGNSA, per germline. The CDR3 coding sequence is TGTGCCAGCAGCTTGTCTGCGATACGGACCGGGGAGCTGTTTTTT. Translation gives CASSLSAIRTGELFF.

This chain links TRBV27 with TRBJ1-4; no reliable D call. V was trimmed by 5 bases and J by 0 bases, leaving 10 bases between them. The CDR3 consists of 15 residues. Germline CDR1 is MNHEY and CDR2 is SMNVEV (reference sequence). The CDR3 bases are TGTGCCAGCAGTCTAGGAGGTACAACTAATGAAAAACTGTTTTTT. Translating it yields CASSLGGTTNEKLFF.

V and J are TRBV7-8 and TRBJ2-2, with D unclear. The CDR3 runs 12 residues. Per the germline V gene, CDR1 is SGHVS and CDR2 is FQNEAQ. V dropped 3 bases and J dropped 7 bases, with 6 bases sitting between them. CDR3 amino acids: CASSFGRGELFF. Written as DNA, the CDR3 is TGTGCCAGCAGCTTTGGGCGCGGGGAGCTGTTTTTT.

The chain uses TRBV11-3 and TRBJ1-1, with D possibly matching TRBD1 (5 bases). CDR3 length: 13 amino acids. Between the trimmed V and J ends, which lost 5 bases and 9 bases, there was a span of 16 bases. Germline V lookup: CDR1 SGHNT, CDR2 YENEEA. The CDR3 nucleotides read TGTGCCAGCAGCCTGGACAAGGGCTATCAAGCTTTCTTT. Its translation: CASSLDKGYQAFF.

This clone has more than one count but fewer than ten. V and J are TRBV6-1 and TRBJ1-2; the D is unclear. This CDR3 has 15 residues. Germline-derived CDR1 and CDR2 are MNHNS and SASEGT. V lost 1 base, J lost 3 bases, and 12 bases lay in between. CDR3 sequence reads: CASSEGRAMDYGYTF. CDR3 coding DNA: TGTGCCAGCAGTGAAGGGCGGGCTATGGACTATGGCTACACCTTC.

This chain uses TRBV9 with TRBJ1-1; the match to TRBD1 covers 7 bases. The CDR3 covers 17 residues. With V trimmed by 0 bases and J by 0 bases, 8 bases remained unmatched. Germline values: CDR1 SGDLS, CDR2 YYNGEE. CDR3 residues: CASSVASGTDMNTEAFF. The CDR3 nucleotides read TGTGCCAGCAGCGTAGCTAGCGGGACAGATATGAACACTGAAGCTTTCTTT. Complete variable domain (other parts from reference TRBV9 and TRBJ1-1): DSGVTQTPKHLITATGQRVTLRCSPRSGDLSVYWYQQSLDQGLQFLIQYYNGEERAKGNILERFSAQQFPDLHSELNLSSLELGDSALYFCASSVASGTDMNTEAFFGQGTRLTVV.

The chain employs TRBV30 and TRBJ2-1; 14 bases map to TRBD2. This CDR3 comprises 17 residues. With V trimmed by 3 bases and J by 0 bases, 4 bases remained unmatched. The germline V gene has CDR1 GTSNPN and CDR2 SVGIG (reference sequence). This CDR3 is CAWSPTSGGVSYNEQFF. DNA of the CDR3: TGTGCCTGGAGCCCGACTAGCGGGGGGGTCTCCTACAATGAGCAGTTCTTC.

The rearrangement uses TRBV4-1 and TRBJ2-7; TRBD2 matches 10 bases. CDR1 is MGHRA, CDR2 YSYEKL, per germline. The CDR3 sequence is 16 residues long. J gave up 2 bases and V 0 bases, and 4 bases lay outside the gene matches. CDR3 region: CASSQEGLAGAYEQYF. CDR3 sequence (DNA): TGCGCCAGCAGCCAAGAAGGGCTAGCGGGGGCCTACGAGCAGTACTTC.

The J gene is TRBJ2-7, the V gene TRBV30; no clear D. CDR1 GTSNPN and CDR2 SVGIG come from the germline V gene (reference sequence). V gave up 2 bases and J gave up 7 bases, with 9 bases separating them. The CDR3 contains 11 residues. CDR3 sequence reads: CAWSQPGEQYF. CDR3 nucleotide sequence: TGTGCCTGGAGTCAACCCGGGGAGCAGTACTTC.

The rearrangement uses TRBV18 and TRBJ2-3; D not certain. CDR1 KGHSH and CDR2 LQKENI come from the germline V gene. Between the trimmed V and J ends, which lost 6 bases and 6 bases, there was a span of 10 bases. CDR3 size: 12 residues. CDR3 coding DNA: TGTGCCAGCTCGTCTTACGGGGATACGCAGTATTTT. This gives the protein CASSSYGDTQYF.

V gene TRBV30 combines with J gene TRBJ2-3, with TRBD2 matching 9 bases. CDR1 and CDR2 from the germline V gene are GTSNPN and SVGIG (reference sequence). The CDR3 length is 14 residues. J lost 2 bases, V lost 6 bases, and 6 bases had no gene match. DNA of the CDR3: TGTGCCTGCTTACTAGCGGGTAACACAGATACGCAGTATTTT. It specifies CACLLAGNTDTQYF.

This chain uses TRBV5-4 with TRBJ2-1; D is undetermined. CDR3 length: 15 amino acids. Germline loops: CDR1 SGHNT, CDR2 YYREEE (reference sequence). Trimming cost V 4 bases and J 4 bases, with 15 bases left between them. The CDR3 nucleotides are TGTGCCAGCAGCACCACAAGAAATCCGTACAATGAGCAGTTCTTC. This gives the protein CASSTTRNPYNEQFF.